The 5 T cell receptor beta chains presented below share a single source sample, sequenced in a study of shared clonotypes between healthy human individuals. Sequencing used immunoSEQ multiplex PCR; TCRdb keeps in-frame clones, though not all of them. The table records some 380,000 clones, 96% of them present only once. Sequencing used memory CD8+ T cells sorted from blood. Subset here: CD45RO+ cells pooled with CCR7-negative TemRA cells. Receptors were obtained from a man between 25 and 39 years old in good health.

The gene calls are TRBV5-1 and TRBJ1-2; possible D gene TRBD1, 6 bases. This CDR3 has 17 residues. From germline, CDR1 is SGHRS and CDR2 YFSETQ. Trimming took 5 bases from V and 4 from J, leaving 24 bases between them. This CDR3 is CASRWGQGSRVRYGYTF. As DNA, the CDR3 is TGCGCCAGCAGGTGGGGGCAGGGATCCCGCGTCCGCTATGGCTACACCTTC.

About this clone itself: The sample carries other DNA sequences with the same CDR3. This chain joins TRBV7-3 and TRBJ2-3; 7 positions match TRBD1. The CDR3 totals 13 residues. Germline V lookup: CDR1 SGHTA, CDR2 FQGTGA. V was clipped by 2 bases and J by 4 bases; unmatched bases: 0. The chain's CDR3 is CASSLQGADTQYF. The CDR3 DNA is TGTGCCAGCAGCTTACAGGGGGCAGATACGCAGTATTTT.

The rearrangement uses TRBV27 and TRBJ2-7, with a weak D call TRBD2 (5 bases). This CDR3 spans 14 amino acids. V lost 0 bases and J 5 bases, leaving 11 bases between the germline ends. Germline V CDR1 and CDR2: MNHEY, SMNVEV (reference sequence). The CDR3 DNA reads TGTGCCAGCAGTTTATCCGGGGAAGCGGACGAGCAGTACTTC. Encoded protein: CASSLSGEADEQYF.

V gene TRBV6-1 combines with J gene TRBJ2-5, with TRBD2 identical over 8 bases. The CDR3 consists of 11 residues. From germline, CDR1 is MNHNS and CDR2 SASEGT. With 11 bases clipped from V and 10 bases from J, the junction kept 9 bases outside the gene matches. The CDR3 loop reads CAGGVAGGQYF. In nucleotides, the CDR3 is TGTGCCGGGGGGGTTGCGGGAGGCCAGTACTTC.

This chain uses TRBV6-5 with TRBJ2-3, with TRBD1 as a possible D gene (5 bases). V shed 5 bases and J shed 5 bases, with 17 bases lying between them. The CDR3 is 15 amino acids. From germline, CDR1 is MNHEY and CDR2 SVGAGI. CDR3 sequence: CASSPWVGRGDTQYF. The CDR3 DNA is TGTGCCAGCAGTCCATGGGTGGGGCGAGGAGATACGCAGTATTTT.